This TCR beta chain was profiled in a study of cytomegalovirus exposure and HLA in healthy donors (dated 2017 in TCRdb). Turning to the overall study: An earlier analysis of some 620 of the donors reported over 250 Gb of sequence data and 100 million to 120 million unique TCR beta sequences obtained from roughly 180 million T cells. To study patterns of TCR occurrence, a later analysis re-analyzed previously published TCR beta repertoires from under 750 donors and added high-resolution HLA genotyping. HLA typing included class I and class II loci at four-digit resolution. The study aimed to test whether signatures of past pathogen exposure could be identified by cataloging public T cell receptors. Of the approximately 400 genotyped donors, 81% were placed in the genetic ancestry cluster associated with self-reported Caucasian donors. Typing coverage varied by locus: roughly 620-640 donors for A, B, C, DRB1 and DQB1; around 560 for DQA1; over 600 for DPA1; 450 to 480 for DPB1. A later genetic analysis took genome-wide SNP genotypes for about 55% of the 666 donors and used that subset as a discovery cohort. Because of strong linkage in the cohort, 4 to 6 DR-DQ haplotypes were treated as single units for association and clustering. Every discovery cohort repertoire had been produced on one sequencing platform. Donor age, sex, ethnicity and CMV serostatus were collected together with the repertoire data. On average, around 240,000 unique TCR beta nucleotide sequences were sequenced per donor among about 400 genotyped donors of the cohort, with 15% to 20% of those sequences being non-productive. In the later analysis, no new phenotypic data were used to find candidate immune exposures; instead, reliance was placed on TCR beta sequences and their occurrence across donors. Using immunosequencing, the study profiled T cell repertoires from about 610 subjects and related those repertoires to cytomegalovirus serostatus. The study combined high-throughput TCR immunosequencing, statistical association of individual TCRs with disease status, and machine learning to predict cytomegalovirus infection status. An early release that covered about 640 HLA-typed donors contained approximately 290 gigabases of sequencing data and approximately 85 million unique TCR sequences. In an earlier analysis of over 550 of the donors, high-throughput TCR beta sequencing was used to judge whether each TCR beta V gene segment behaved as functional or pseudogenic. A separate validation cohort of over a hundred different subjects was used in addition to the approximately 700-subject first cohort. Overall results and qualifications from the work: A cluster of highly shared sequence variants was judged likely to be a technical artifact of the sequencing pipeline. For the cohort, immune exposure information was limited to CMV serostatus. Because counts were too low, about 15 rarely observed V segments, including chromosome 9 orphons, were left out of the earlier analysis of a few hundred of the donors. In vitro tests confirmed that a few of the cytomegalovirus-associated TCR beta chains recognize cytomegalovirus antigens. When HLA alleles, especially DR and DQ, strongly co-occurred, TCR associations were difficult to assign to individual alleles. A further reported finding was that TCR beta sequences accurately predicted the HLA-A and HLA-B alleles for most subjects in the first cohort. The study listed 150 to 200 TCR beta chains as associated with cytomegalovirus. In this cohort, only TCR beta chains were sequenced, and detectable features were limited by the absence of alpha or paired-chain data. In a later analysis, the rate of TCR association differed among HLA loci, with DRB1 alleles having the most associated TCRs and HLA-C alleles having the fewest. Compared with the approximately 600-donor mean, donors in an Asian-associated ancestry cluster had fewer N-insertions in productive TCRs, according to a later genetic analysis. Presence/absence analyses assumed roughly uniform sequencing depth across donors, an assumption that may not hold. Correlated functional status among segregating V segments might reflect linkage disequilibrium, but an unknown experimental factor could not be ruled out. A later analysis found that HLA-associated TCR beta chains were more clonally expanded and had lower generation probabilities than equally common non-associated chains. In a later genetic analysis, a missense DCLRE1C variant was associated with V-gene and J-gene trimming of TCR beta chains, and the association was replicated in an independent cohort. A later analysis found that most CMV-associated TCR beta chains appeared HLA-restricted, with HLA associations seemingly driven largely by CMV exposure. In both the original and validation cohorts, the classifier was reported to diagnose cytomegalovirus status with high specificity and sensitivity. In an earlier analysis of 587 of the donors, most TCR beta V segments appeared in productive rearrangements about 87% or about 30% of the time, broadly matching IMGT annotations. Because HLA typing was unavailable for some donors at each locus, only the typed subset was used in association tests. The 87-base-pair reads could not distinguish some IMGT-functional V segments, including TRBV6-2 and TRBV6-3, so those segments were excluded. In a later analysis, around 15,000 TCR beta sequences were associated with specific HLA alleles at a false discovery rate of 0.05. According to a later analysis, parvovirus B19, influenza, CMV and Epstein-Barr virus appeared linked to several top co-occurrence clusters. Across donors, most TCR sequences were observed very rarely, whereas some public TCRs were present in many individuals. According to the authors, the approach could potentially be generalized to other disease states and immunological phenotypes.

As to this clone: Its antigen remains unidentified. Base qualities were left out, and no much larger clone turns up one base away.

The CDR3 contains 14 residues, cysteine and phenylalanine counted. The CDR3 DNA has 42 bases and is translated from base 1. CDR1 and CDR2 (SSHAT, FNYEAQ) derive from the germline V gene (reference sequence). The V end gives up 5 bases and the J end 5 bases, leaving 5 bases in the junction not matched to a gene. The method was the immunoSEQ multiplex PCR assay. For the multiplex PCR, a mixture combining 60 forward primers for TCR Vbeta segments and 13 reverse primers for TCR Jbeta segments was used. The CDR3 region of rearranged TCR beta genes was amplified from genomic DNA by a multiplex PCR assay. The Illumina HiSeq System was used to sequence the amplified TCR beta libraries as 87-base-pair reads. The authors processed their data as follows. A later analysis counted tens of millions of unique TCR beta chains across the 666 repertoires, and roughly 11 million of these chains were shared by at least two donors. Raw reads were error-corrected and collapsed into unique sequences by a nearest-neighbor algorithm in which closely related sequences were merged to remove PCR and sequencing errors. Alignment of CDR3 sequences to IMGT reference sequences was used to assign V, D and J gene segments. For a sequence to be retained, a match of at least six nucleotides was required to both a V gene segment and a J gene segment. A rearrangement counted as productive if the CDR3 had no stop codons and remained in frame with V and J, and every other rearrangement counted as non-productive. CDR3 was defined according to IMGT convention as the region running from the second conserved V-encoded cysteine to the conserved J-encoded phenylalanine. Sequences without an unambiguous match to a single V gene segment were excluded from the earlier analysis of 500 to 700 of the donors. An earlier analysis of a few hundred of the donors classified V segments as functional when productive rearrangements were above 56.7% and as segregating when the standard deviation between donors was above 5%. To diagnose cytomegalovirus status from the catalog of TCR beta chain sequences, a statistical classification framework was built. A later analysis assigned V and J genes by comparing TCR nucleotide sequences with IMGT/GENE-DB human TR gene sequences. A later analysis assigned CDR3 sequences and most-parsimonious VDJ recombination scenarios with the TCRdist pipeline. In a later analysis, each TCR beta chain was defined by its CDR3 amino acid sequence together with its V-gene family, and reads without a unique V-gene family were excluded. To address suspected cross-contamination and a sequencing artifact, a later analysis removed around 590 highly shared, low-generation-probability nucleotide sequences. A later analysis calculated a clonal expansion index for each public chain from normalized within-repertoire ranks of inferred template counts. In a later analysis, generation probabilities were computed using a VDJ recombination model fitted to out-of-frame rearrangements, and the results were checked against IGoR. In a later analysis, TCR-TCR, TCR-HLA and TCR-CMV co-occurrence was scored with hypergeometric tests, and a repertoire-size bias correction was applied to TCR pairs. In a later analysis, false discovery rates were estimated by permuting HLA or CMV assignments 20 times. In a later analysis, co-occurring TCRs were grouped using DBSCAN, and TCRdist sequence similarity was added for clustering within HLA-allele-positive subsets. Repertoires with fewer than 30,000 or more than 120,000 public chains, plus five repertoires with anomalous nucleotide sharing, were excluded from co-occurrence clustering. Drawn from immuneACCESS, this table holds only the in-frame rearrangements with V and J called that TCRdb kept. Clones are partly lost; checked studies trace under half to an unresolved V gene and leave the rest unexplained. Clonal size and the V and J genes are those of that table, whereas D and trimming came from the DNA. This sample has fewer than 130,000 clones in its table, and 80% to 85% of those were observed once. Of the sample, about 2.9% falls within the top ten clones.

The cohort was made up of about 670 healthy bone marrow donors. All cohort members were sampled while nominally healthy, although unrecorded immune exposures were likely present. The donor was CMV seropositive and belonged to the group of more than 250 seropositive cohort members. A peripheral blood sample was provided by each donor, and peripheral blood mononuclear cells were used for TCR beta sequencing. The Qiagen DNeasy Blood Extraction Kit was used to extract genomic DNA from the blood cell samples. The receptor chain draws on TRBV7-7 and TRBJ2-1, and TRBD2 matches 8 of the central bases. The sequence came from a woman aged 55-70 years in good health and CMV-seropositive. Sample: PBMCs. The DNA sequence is TGTGCCAGCAGCCCCCCGGGACTAGACAATGAGCAGTTCTTC. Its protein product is CASSPPGLDNEQFF. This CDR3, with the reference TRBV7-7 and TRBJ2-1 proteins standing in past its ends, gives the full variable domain GAGVSQSPRYKVTKRGQDVTLRCDPISSHATLYWYQQALGQGPEFLTYFNYEAQPDKSGLPSDRFSAERPEGSISTLTIQRTEQRDSAMYRCASSPPGLDNEQFFGPGTRLTVL.